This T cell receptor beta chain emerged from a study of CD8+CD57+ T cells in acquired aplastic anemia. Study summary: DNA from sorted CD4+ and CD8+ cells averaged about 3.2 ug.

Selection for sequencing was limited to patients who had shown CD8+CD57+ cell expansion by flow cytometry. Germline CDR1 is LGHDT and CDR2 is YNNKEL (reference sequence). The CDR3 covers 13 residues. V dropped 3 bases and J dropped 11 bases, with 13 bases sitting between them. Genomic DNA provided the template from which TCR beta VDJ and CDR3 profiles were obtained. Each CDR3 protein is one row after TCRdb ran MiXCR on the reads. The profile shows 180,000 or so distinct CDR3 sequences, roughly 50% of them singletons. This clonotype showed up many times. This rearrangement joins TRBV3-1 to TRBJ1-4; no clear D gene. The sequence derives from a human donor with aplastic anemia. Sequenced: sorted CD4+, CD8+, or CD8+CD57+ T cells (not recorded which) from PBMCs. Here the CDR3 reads CASSHLGSDKLFF. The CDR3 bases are TGTGCCAGCAGCCATCTTGGCTCTGACAAACTGTTTTTT. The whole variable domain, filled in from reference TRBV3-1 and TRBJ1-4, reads DTAVSQTPKYLVTQMGNDKSIKCEQNLGHDTMYWYKQDSKKFLKIMFSYNNKELIINETVPNRFSPKSPDKAHLNLHINSLELGDSAVYFCASSHLGSDKLFFGSGTQLSVL.